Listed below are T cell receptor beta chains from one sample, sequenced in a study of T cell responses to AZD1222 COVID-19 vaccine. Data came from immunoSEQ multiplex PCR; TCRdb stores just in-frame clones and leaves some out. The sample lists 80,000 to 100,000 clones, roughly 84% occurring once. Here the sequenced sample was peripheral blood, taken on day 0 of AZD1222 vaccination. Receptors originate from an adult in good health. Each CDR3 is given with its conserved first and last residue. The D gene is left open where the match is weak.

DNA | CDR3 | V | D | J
TGCGCCAGCAGCCATGGGTTGGGGCACCTCCGCTCCAATGAGCAGTTCTTC | CASSHGLGHLRSNEQFF | TRBV4-3 | . | TRBJ2-1
TGTGCCGGATATAGCAATCAGCCCCAGCATTTT | CAGYSNQPQHF | TRBV9 | . | TRBJ1-5
TGTGCCAGCAGCCGGGCATTAACTGGAAACACCATATATTTT | CASSRALTGNTIYF | TRBV27 | . | TRBJ1-3
TGTGCCAGCAGTTTATTAGCTAGCGGGAACATTCAGTACTTC | CASSLLASGNIQYF | TRBV28 | TRBD2 | TRBJ2-4
TGTGCCAGCAGCTTCGGGGGACGGTCTAACTATGGCTACACCTTC | CASSFGGRSNYGYTF | TRBV11-1 | . | TRBJ1-2
TGTGCCTCCGGGGGGGGGACAGTTAACTATGGCTACACCTTC | CASGGGTVNYGYTF | TRBV30 | TRBD1 | TRBJ1-2
TGTGCCAGTAGTCTCGGGCGTGGTAGCGGCCAAGAGACCCAGTACTTC | CASSLGRGSGQETQYF | TRBV19 | . | TRBJ2-5
TGTGCCAGCAGCCCGGGACAGGGGGTTAAGCCCCAGCATTTT | CASSPGQGVKPQHF | TRBV5-6 | TRBD1 | TRBJ1-5
TGTGCCAGCAGCGCTGCTGCTAGGACGGTCTATGGCTACACCTTC | CASSAAARTVYGYTF | TRBV9 | . | TRBJ1-2
TGTGCCAGCAGGATGGACAGGGCTGGCAATCAGCCCCAGCATTTT | CASRMDRAGNQPQHF | TRBV2 | TRBD1 | TRBJ1-5
TGCGCCAGCAGCTTGGATTCCTCCGGGCCCCAGCATTTT | CASSLDSSGPQHF | TRBV5-1 | . | TRBJ1-5
TGCAGCGTTGAAGTCCCCGGACAGGGAGGCACTGAAGCTTTCTTT | CSVEVPGQGGTEAFF | TRBV29-1 | TRBD1 | TRBJ1-1
TGCGCCAGCTCCCCTTCAGGGAACGAGCAGTACTTC | CASSPSGNEQYF | TRBV10-2 | . | TRBJ2-7
TGTGCCAGCAGTTTCGGGGGTAGGAATGAGCAGTTCTTC | CASSFGGRNEQFF | TRBV12-3/TRBV12-4 | . | TRBJ2-1
TGTGCCAGCAGTTACACAGGGTATCCTGAAGCTTTCTTT | CASSYTGYPEAFF | TRBV6-5 | . | TRBJ1-1